Listed below are T cell receptor beta chains from one sample, sequenced in a study of blood T cell repertoires in COVID-19. Produced via immunoSEQ multiplex PCR; TCRdb's table is partial and in-frame only. This sample has under 300,000 clones, with about nine tenths found just once. The sample taken for sequencing was PBMCs or T cells enriched from blood (not recorded which). The receptors come from a woman between 25 and 40 years old with acute COVID-19. Both conserved end residues are part of each CDR3. A D gene is named only where the DNA matches it firmly. Not all rows give a size; the values are once, few, many and, for expanded clones, a class.

size	D	V	J	DNA	CDR3
once	TRBD2	TRBV3-1/TRBV3-2	TRBJ2-7	TGTGCCAGCAGCCAAAGGCGGGGGGCAGAGGTCTACGAGCAGTACTTC	CASSQRRGAEVYEQYF
-	TRBD2	TRBV28	TRBJ2-3	TGTGCCAGCAGTTTTCACCGGGGGGGCTCAGATACGCAGTATTTT	CASSFHRGGSDTQYF
-	TRBD2	TRBV5-4	TRBJ2-1	TGTGCCAGCAGCTCCCGAGCTAGCGGGGAATACAATGAGCAGTTCTTC	CASSSRASGEYNEQFF
-	-	TRBV11-3	TRBJ2-7	TGTGCCAGCAGCTTCTCCGGGAGTGGCCCCTACGAGCAGTACTTC	CASSFSGSGPYEQYF
-	TRBD1	TRBV3-1/TRBV3-2	TRBJ2-5	TGTGCCAGCAGCCAAGAAAGGTCAGGGGGCCAAGAGACCCAGTACTTC	CASSQERSGGQETQYF
-	-	TRBV11-2	TRBJ2-2	TGTGCCAGCAGCTTAGGTTCTGGGCTCTTGGGCACCGGGGAGCTGTTTTTT	CASSLGSGLLGTGELFF
-	-	TRBV29-1	TRBJ2-5	TGCAGCGTTGACGTGGAGCAAGAGACCCAGTACTTC	CSVDVEQETQYF
-	-	TRBV3-1/TRBV3-2	TRBJ1-5	TGTGCCAGCAGCTCCAGGGTGAAAGGCAATCAGCCCCAGCATTTT	CASSSRVKGNQPQHF
-	-	TRBV7-8	TRBJ1-5	TGTGCCAGCAGCTTAGGGCAAAATCAGCCCCAGCATTTT	CASSLGQNQPQHF
-	-	TRBV28	TRBJ1-5	TGTGCCAGCACGGACACTGATAGCAATCAGCCCCAGCATTTT	CASTDTDSNQPQHF
-	TRBD1	TRBV9	TRBJ2-2	TGTGCCAGCAGCTGGACAGGGCCGGGGACCGGGGAGCTGTTTTTT	CASSWTGPGTGELFF
-	-	TRBV19	TRBJ1-1	TGTGCCAGTAGTATAGGCCCAGGGATGGCCGAAGCTTTCTTT	CASSIGPGMAEAFF
-	TRBD1	TRBV28	TRBJ1-4	TGTGCCAGCAGTGGGACACAGGGGAGAGAAAAACTGTTTTTT	CASSGTQGREKLFF
-	-	TRBV5-1	TRBJ2-7	TGCGCCAGCAGCCAGGGACAACCCTACGAGCAGTACTTC	CASSQGQPYEQYF
-	-	TRBV10-3	TRBJ1-6	TGTGCCATCAGTTCAGGGGAGTCGCCACCCCTCCACTTT	CAISSGESPPLHF
-	TRBD1	TRBV3-1/TRBV3-2	TRBJ1-1	TGTGCCAGCAGCCCAGGGGGATCGAACACTGAAGCTTTCTTT	CASSPGGSNTEAFF
few	-	TRBV5-4	TRBJ2-1	TGTGCCAGCAGTCGAAGCAACAATGAGCAGTTCTTC	CASSRSNNEQFF
-	-	TRBV5-1	TRBJ1-5	TGCGCCAGCAGCTTGGGATCCGGTAGCAATCAGCCCCAGCATTTT	CASSLGSGSNQPQHF